Listed below are T cell receptor beta chains from one sample, sequenced in a study of blood T cell repertoires in COVID-19. The data were produced by immunoSEQ multiplex PCR, yet TCRdb's version contains in-frame clones alone and is incomplete. The profile shows approximately 210,000 clones, approximately 85% of them singletons. The sample consisted of peripheral blood. All receptors derive from a woman in her 70s with active or convalescent COVID-19. CDR3s include the opening cysteine and the closing phenylalanine or tryptophan. The D gene is left open where the match is weak. Clone size is not always given. Where it is, it says once, few, many or a class for expanded clones.

clone_size	v_call	d_call	j_call	cdr3_nt	cdr3_aa
NA	TRBV2	NA	TRBJ2-2	TGTGCCAGCAGCCGCCCTCCTAACGGGGAGCTGTTTTTT	CASSRPPNGELFF
NA	TRBV2	TRBD2	TRBJ2-7	TGTGCCAGCAGTGAGGCTAGCGGAGGGCCCTACGAGCAGTACTTC	CASSEASGGPYEQYF
NA	TRBV18	TRBD1	TRBJ2-7	TGTGCCAGCTCACCCGGGACAGGGGCGGCCTACGAGCAGTACTTC	CASSPGTGAAYEQYF
once	TRBV6-5	NA	TRBJ1-1	TGTGCCAGCAGTTACTCTGGACAGTTGAACACTGAAGCTTTCTTT	CASSYSGQLNTEAFF
NA	TRBV27	TRBD1	TRBJ2-1	TGTGCCAGCAGTACAGGGGGTGAGCAGTTCTTC	CASSTGGEQFF
NA	TRBV27	NA	TRBJ2-7	TGTGCCAGCAGTTCGCTCGACCACTACCGACGGGACTACGAGCAGTACTTC	CASSSLDHYRRDYEQYF
few	TRBV28	TRBD1	TRBJ2-7	TGTGCCAGCAACCCGTCTCCGGGACAGGGGGAATACGAGCAGTACTTC	CASNPSPGQGEYEQYF
few	TRBV27	NA	TRBJ2-5	TGTGCCAGCAGCGGACGCGCGGGACCCAGAAGAGAGACCCAGTACTTC	CASSGRAGPRRETQYF
NA	TRBV4-2	NA	TRBJ2-1	TGTGCCAGCAGCCACCTCCGCAGAGGGACTTTGGGTGAGCAGTTCTTC	CASSHLRRGTLGEQFF
NA	TRBV4-2	TRBD2	TRBJ2-3	TGTGCCAGCAGCCAGACCCTATGGACTAGCGGGAGTGTAGATACGCAGTATTTT	CASSQTLWTSGSVDTQYF
NA	TRBV19	TRBD1	TRBJ1-3	TGTGCCAGTAGCACGACAGGGACAGGAAACACCATATATTTT	CASSTTGTGNTIYF
NA	TRBV5-5	TRBD2	TRBJ2-5	TGTGCCAGCAGCCGGAAGGCGGGCAGGGAGGGAGAGACCCAGTACTTC	CASSRKAGREGETQYF
few	TRBV30	TRBD1	TRBJ1-4	TGTGCCTGGAGTGGGGTAGGGACAGACAATGAAAAACTGTTTTTT	CAWSGVGTDNEKLFF
NA	TRBV18	NA	TRBJ2-1	TGTGCCAGCTCACCGGGAACGGGGTCCTACAATGAGCAGTTCTTC	CASSPGTGSYNEQFF
once	TRBV5-1	TRBD2	TRBJ2-3	TGCGCCAGCAGCTTGCTAGCGGGGCGCTTTACAGATACGCAGTATTTT	CASSLLAGRFTDTQYF
NA	TRBV29-1	NA	TRBJ2-1	TGCAGTGCTCAGACACCCCCCTCCAATGAGCAGTTCTTC	CSAQTPPSNEQFF
NA	TRBV19	TRBD1	TRBJ1-4	TGTGCCAGTAGTAGACAGGGGGCTAATGAAAAACTGTTTTTT	CASSRQGANEKLFF
NA	TRBV4-1	NA	TRBJ2-7	TGCGCCAGCAGCCAATTATTCGCAGGATCCGCCTACGAGCAGTACTTC	CASSQLFAGSAYEQYF
NA	TRBV11-2	NA	TRBJ2-7	TGTGCCAGCAGCCCCACCCCAGGAGGAGGCCCATCATCCTACGAGCAGTACTTC	CASSPTPGGGPSSYEQYF
few	TRBV30	TRBD1	TRBJ1-1	TGTGCCTGCAACCGGGACAGGGTCCTTAGAACTGAAGCTTTCTTT	CACNRDRVLRTEAFF
NA	TRBV5-1	TRBD1	TRBJ2-3	TGCGCCAGCAGCCCCCGACAGGGTACCATCACAGATACGCAGTATTTT	CASSPRQGTITDTQYF
few	TRBV6-1	NA	TRBJ2-7	TGTGCCAGCAGTGAAACCAGGGTTCCCGGGGAGCAGTACTTC	CASSETRVPGEQYF
NA	TRBV6-5	TRBD1	TRBJ2-2	TGTGCCAGCAGCCAAGGGGGCTCCAACACCGGGGAGCTGTTTTTT	CASSQGGSNTGELFF
NA	TRBV5-1	TRBD1	TRBJ1-3	TGCGCCAGCAGCTTAGGGGGACAGTCTTCTGGAAACACCATATATTTT	CASSLGGQSSGNTIYF
NA	TRBV19	NA	TRBJ2-5	TGTGCCAGTAGTATTGGGTACAGTTACCAAGAGACCCAGTACTTC	CASSIGYSYQETQYF
NA	TRBV6-1	TRBD2	TRBJ2-7	TGTGCCAGCAGTGAAGGATTGTGGGGACTAGCTACCTACGAGCAGTACTTC	CASSEGLWGLATYEQYF